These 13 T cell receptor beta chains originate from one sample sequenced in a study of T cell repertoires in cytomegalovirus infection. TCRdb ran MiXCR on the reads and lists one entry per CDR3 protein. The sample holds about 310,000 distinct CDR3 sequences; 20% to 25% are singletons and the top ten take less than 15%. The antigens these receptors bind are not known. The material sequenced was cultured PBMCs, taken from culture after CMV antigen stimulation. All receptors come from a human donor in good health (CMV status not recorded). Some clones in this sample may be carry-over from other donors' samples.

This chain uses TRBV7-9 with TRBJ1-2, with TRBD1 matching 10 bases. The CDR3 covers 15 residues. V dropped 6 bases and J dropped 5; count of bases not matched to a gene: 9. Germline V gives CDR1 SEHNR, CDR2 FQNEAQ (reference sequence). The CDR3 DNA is TGTGCCAGCAGGTCCTTCCGGGACAGGGGTTATGGCTACACCTTC. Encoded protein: CASRSFRDRGYGYTF.

CDR3 coding DNA: TGTGCCAGCAGTTATTTTGGGGGGCTTCGGAACACTGAAGCTTTCTTT. Its protein product is CASSYFGGLRNTEAFF. The V and J genes are TRBV28 and TRBJ1-1, with D perhaps matching TRBD1 (6 bases). The CDR3 is 16 residues long. CDR1 and CDR2 (germline): MDHEN, SYDVKM. Trimming took off 4 bases at V and 1 base at J, with 16 bases between the two ends.

The CDR3 nucleotides are TGTGCCAGCAGAAGCTGGGAGGGGGCTTACAATGAGCAGTTCTTC. Its protein product is CASRSWEGAYNEQFF. This chain connects TRBV27 to TRBJ2-1; D tentatively fits TRBD1 or TRBD2 (7 bases each). The germline CDR1 and CDR2 sequences are MNHEY and SMNVEV (reference sequence). V was cut by 6 bases and J by 4 bases, with 16 bases left in between. This CDR3 contains 15 residues.

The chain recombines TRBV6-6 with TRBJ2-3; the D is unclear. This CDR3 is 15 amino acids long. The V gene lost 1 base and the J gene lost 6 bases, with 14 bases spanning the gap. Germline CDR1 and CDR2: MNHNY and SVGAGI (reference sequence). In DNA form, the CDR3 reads TGTGCCAGCAGTTACTTGGCAAAACTGGGGGATACGCAGTATTTT. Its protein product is CASSYLAKLGDTQYF.

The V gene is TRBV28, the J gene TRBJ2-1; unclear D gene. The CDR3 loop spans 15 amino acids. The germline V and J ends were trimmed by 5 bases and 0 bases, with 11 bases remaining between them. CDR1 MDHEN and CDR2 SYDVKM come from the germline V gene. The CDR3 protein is CASSGIADSYNEQFF. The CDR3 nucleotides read TGTGCCAGCAGTGGAATAGCAGACTCCTACAATGAGCAGTTCTTC.

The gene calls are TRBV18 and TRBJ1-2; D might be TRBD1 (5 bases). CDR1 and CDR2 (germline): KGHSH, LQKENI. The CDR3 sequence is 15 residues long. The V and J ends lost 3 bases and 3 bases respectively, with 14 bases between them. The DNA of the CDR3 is TGTGCCAGCTCACCCCCCTCGCAAGGGGACTATGGCTACACCTTC. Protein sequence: CASSPPSQGDYGYTF.

The DNA for the CDR3 is TGTGCCAGCAGTTTACAGTCCATGAACACTGAAGCTTTCTTT. Translated, it gives CASSLQSMNTEAFF. The genes are TRBV12-3 or TRBV12-4 and TRBJ1-1; D unclear. V shed 2 bases and J shed 0 bases, with 7 bases lying between them. There are 14 residues in the CDR3.

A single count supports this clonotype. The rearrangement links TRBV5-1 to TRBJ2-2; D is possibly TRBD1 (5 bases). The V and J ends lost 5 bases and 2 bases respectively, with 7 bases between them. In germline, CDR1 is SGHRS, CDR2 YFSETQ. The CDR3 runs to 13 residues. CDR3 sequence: CASRRGNTGELFF. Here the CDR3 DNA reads TGCGCCAGCAGAAGGGGAAACACCGGGGAGCTGTTTTTT.

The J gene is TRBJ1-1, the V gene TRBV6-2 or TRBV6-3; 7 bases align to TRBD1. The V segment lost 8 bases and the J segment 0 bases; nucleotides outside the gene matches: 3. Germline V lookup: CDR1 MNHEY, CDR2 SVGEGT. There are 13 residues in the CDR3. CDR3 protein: CASWDRLNTEAFF. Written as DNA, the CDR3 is TGTGCCAGCTGGGACAGATTGAACACTGAAGCTTTCTTT.

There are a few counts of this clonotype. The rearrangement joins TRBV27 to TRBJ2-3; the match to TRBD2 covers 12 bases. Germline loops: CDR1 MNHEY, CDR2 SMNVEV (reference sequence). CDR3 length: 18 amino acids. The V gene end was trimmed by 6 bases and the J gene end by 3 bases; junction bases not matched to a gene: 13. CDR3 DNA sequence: TGTGCCAGCAGGTTACCAACTAGCGGGAGGTCCCCAACAGATACGCAGTATTTT. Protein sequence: CASRLPTSGRSPTDTQYF.

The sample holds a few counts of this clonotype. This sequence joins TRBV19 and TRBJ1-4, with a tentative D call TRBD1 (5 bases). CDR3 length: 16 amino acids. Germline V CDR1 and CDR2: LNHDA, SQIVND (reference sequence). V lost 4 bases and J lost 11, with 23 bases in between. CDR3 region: CASSRAGTSNEGKLFF. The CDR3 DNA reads TGTGCCAGTAGTAGAGCAGGGACCTCAAATGAAGGGAAACTGTTTTTT.

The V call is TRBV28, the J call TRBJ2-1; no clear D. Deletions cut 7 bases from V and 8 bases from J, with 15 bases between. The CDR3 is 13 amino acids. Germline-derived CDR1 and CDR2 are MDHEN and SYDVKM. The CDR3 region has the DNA TGTGCCAGCAAAGATTCGGGCAGGCATGAGCAGTTCTTC. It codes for CASKDSGRHEQFF.

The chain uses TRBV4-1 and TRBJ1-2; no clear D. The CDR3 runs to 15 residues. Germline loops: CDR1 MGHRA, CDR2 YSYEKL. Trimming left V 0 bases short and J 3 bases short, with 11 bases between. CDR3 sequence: CASSQESGSYYGYTF. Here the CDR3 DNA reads TGCGCCAGCAGCCAAGAGAGTGGATCGTACTATGGCTACACCTTC.